This T cell receptor (beta chain) was captured in a study of blood T cell repertoires in COVID-19. Study-wide context: The origin of the acute and convalescent COVID-19 samples was the United States, Italy and Spain. PBMCs, B-cell-depleted T cells, or T cells provided the cDNA or gDNA that made up the material.

In the authors' methods: Estimation of nucleated cell counts relied on the amplification of reference gene primers. Using immunoSEQ multiplex PCR, the repertoire was profiled, and TCRdb retains in-frame clones only, with some absent. V and J calls and clone size follow that table, whereas D and trimming were derived from the DNA. The repertoire includes roughly 76,000 clones, 85% to 90% of them detected once, and roughly 1% sits in the top ten. Germline CDR1 is LGHDT and CDR2 is YNNKEL (reference sequence). The CDR3 totals 16 residues. With 0 bases removed from V and 3 bases from J, the gap between germline ends came to 15 bases. Clinical history reported by participants formed the basis on which cohorts were assigned.

V usage is TRBV3-1 (or the pseudogene TRBV3-2) and J usage is TRBJ2-7; D gene ambiguous. This clonotype originated in a woman aged 50 to 65 with acute COVID-19. Sequenced input: PBMCs or T cells enriched from blood (not recorded which). CDR3 residues: CASSQDGGSRFYEQYF. The DNA of the CDR3 is TGTGCCAGCAGCCAAGACGGCGGCAGCCGCTTCTACGAGCAGTACTTC.